This T cell receptor (beta chain) comes out of a study of T-cell memory formation after mild COVID-19. This clonotype was seen only a few times. The CDR3 covers 18 residues. Per the germline V gene, CDR1 is LNHNV and CDR2 is YYDKDF (reference sequence). V was cut by 5 bases and J by 0 bases, with 22 bases left in between. cDNA libraries for TCR alpha and TCR beta, carrying sample barcodes and UMIs, came from 5'RACE with constant-segment primers. TCRdb independently ran MiXCR on the 5' RACE reads; one entry per CDR3 protein. The sample lists roughly 310,000 distinct CDR3 sequences; 15% were seen once. This sequence joins TRBV15 and TRBJ2-5; the D gene is possibly TRBD1 (6 bases). The sequence came from a man between 18 and 35 years old who had mild COVID-19 (a few samples of this study predate the infection). Cell type and time point are not known. Sample: PBMCs or a T cell subset sorted from them (not recorded which). CDR3 DNA sequence: TGTGCCACCAGCCCTCGCTGGGGTATCAACAGGGACCAAGAGACCCAGTACTTC. The encoded protein is CATSPRWGINRDQETQYF.